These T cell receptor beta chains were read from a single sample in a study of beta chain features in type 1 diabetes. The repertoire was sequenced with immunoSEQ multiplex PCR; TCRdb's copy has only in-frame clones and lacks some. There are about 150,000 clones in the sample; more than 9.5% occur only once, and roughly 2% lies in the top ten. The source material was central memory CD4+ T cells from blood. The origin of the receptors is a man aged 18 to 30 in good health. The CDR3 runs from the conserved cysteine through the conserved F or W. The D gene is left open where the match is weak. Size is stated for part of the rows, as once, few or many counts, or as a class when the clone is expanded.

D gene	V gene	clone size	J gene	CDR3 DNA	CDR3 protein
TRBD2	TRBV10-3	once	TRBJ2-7	TGTGCCATCAGTACCCTAGCGGGAGCATTGGGCGAGCAGTACTTC	CAISTLAGALGEQYF
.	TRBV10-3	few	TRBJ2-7	TGTGCCATCAGTGGCGGGACCGGGTTTTACGAGCAGTACTTC	CAISGGTGFYEQYF
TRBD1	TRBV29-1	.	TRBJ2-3	TGCAGCGTGGGATTTGAAGGGGGCGCTCGGTATTTT	CSVGFEGGARYF
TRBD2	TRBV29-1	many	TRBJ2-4	TGCAGCGCCGCGACTAGCGGGGAGGGAAACATTCAGTACTTC	CSAATSGEGNIQYF
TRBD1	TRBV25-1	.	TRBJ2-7	TGTGCCAGCAGTGTAACCAGGGGGCGCAGGGACGAGCAGTACTTC	CASSVTRGRRDEQYF
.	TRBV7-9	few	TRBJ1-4	TGTGCCACCCCTGACTGGGAAAAACTGTTTTTT	CATPDWEKLFF
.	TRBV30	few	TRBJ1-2	TGTGCCCTGGGCGGTGGTATCGGCCATGGCTACACCTTC	CALGGGIGHGYTF
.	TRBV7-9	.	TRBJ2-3	TGTGCCAGCAGCGATATAGATACGCAGTATTTT	CASSDIDTQYF
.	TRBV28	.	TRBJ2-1	TGTGCCAGCGATTCCCCCGGCGGTCGAAGCTCCTACAATGAGCAGTTCTTC	CASDSPGGRSSYNEQFF
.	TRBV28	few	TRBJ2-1	TGTGCCAGCAGGCCGGGCCTAACCTACAATGAGCAGTTCTTC	CASRPGLTYNEQFF
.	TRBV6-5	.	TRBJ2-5	TGTGCCAGCAGCTTTACAGGGATGGGGGAGACCCAGTACTTC	CASSFTGMGETQYF
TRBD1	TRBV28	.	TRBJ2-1	TGTGCCAGCAGGGGGACAGGGTACAATGAGCAGTTCTTC	CASRGTGYNEQFF
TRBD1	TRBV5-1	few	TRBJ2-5	TGCGCCAGCAGCTTCGGGACAGGGCTAGAGACCCAGTACTTC	CASSFGTGLETQYF
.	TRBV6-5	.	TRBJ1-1	TGTGCCAGCAGTTACTCGGAGAGAAACACTGAAGCTTTCTTT	CASSYSERNTEAFF
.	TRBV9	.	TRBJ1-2	TGTGCCAGCAGCGTAGCTACGGGAGAATTCTATGGCTACACCTTC	CASSVATGEFYGYTF
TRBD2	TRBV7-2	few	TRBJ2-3	TGTGCCAGCAGCTTACCCAATAGTCTAGCGGGGGCAGATACGCAGTATTTT	CASSLPNSLAGADTQYF
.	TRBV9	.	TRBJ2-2	TGTGCCAGCAGCGTAGCTCCGAACACCGGGGAGCTGTTTTTT	CASSVAPNTGELFF
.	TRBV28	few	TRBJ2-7	TGTGCCAGCACGTCCCTCTACGAGCAGTACTTC	CASTSLYEQYF
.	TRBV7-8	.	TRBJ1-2	TGTGCCAGCAGCTTGTTCCGGGACTCAGATGGCTACACCTTC	CASSLFRDSDGYTF
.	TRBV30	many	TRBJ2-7	TGTGCCTGGAGTGTTTGGACATCATACGAGCAGTACTTC	CAWSVWTSYEQYF
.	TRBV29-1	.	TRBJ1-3	TGCAGCGTTGAAGGGGGACACGGCCACTCCGGAAACACCATATATTTT	CSVEGGHGHSGNTIYF
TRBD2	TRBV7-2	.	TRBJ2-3	TGTGCCAGCAGCCAGAGGAGCGGGGGTGGCACAGATACGCAGTATTTT	CASSQRSGGGTDTQYF
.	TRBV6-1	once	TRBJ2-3	TGTGCCAGCAGCGGGATCCGCACAGATACGCAGTATTTT	CASSGIRTDTQYF
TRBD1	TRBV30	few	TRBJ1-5	TGTGCCTGGAGTTCCGACAGGGGGCAGCCCCAGCATTTT	CAWSSDRGQPQHF
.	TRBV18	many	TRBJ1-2	TGTGCCAGCTCACGGGAACAGATCGGCTATGGCTACACCTTC	CASSREQIGYGYTF
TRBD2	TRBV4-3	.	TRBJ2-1	TGCGCCAGCAGCCCTCGGACTAGCGCGGAACACATCAAGTTCTTC	CASSPRTSAEHIKFF
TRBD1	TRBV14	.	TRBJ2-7	TGTGCCAGCAGCCTCGACAGGGTAAAGTACTTC	CASSLDRVKYF
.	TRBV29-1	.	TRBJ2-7	TGCAGCGTTGAGGGCCTCCTGTACTTC	CSVEGLLYF
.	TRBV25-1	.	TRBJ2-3	TGTGCCAGCAGTGACCCGGAGAGGGGTGTGTATACGCAGTATTTT	CASSDPERGVYTQYF
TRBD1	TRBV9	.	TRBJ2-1	TGTGCCAGCAGCGGATCAATTCGGGACAGGGCTTCCAATGAGCAGTTCTTC	CASSGSIRDRASNEQFF
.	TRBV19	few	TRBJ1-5	TGTGCCAGTAGTATCAATAGGGACCAGCCCCAGCATTTT	CASSINRDQPQHF
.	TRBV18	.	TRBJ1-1	TGTGCCAGCTCACTAGGACGGAGTGAAGCTTTCTTT	CASSLGRSEAFF
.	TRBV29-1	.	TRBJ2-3	TGCAGCGTTGAAGGTTCCGCGGGGCCCGGGTCGGCGCAGTATTTT	CSVEGSAGPGSAQYF
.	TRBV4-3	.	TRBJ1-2	TGCGCCAGCAGCCAAGACTCCCTAGCTCGGGGGCTGAGGGATGGCTACACCTTC	CASSQDSLARGLRDGYTF
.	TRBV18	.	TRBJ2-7	TGTGCCAGCTCACCAAAGGGAAGGGTAATCGAGCAGTACTTC	CASSPKGRVIEQYF
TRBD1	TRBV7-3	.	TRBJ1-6	TGTGCCAGCCAGAGGGGGCCGGATTCACCCCTCCACTTT	CASQRGPDSPLHF
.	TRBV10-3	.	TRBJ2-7	TGTGCCATCAGTGCCCGGGTCACCTACGAGCAGTACTTC	CAISARVTYEQYF
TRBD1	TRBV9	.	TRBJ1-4	TGTGCCAGCAGCGTGGGGACAGGGTCGAATGAAAAACTGTTTTTT	CASSVGTGSNEKLFF